The 21 T cell receptor beta chains in this list originate from one sample, sequenced in a study of radiation and T cells in renal cell carcinoma. The method was immunoSEQ multiplex PCR; TCRdb's version includes in-frame clones alone and lacks a portion of them. The sample records 120,000 to 150,000 clones, about nine tenths being singletons. The time point was: baseline pretreatment blood. The sample's treatment: 15 Gy SBRT to primary tumor, nephrectomy 4 weeks later. The material was blood, obtained from a patient whose treatment included radiotherapy and nephrectomy. The origin of the receptors is a woman aged 65 to 85 with renal cell carcinoma.

V is TRBV27 and J is TRBJ1-2; 7 bases fit TRBD1. This CDR3 has 13 amino acids. Trimming at V came to 10 bases and at J to 8 bases, leaving 13 bases not matched to a gene. The V gene's germline CDR1 is MNHEY and CDR2 SMNVEV (reference sequence). The CDR3 region has the DNA TGTGCCACCTCTCGGGCAGGGGGGCAAGGCTACACCTTC. Translated: CATSRAGGQGYTF.

This chain links TRBV6-1 with TRBJ1-2; perhaps TRBD1 as D (5 bases). CDR1 and CDR2 (germline): MNHNS, SASEGT. Trimming shortened V by 3 bases and J by 8 bases, and 16 bases separated the two germline ends. This CDR3 contains 14 residues. CDR3 coding DNA: TGTGCCAGCAGTGAGCGGCGTGGGGGTGAAGGCTACACCTTC. Amino acid sequence: CASSERRGGEGYTF.

J is TRBJ1-2 and V is TRBV19; D is undetermined. Germline lookup yields CDR1 LNHDA and CDR2 SQIVND (reference sequence). The CDR3 extends over 14 amino acids. V was trimmed by 0 bases and J by 4 bases, leaving 9 bases between them. The CDR3 nucleotides read TGTGCCAGTAGTATAGATCTGGGGTTCTATGGCTACACCTTC. As protein: CASSIDLGFYGYTF.

The gene calls are TRBV5-5 and TRBJ2-1; D possibly uses TRBD1 or TRBD2 (5 bases each). V was cut by 0 bases and J by 0 bases, with 13 bases left in between. The germline V gene encodes CDR1 SGHKS and CDR2 YYEKEE (reference sequence). There are 17 residues in the CDR3. The CDR3 coding sequence is TGTGCCAGCAGCTTGGCCGGGACGGCAAGCTCCTACAATGAGCAGTTCTTC. It codes for CASSLAGTASSYNEQFF.

This sequence joins TRBV28 and TRBJ1-2; D not certain. CDR1 and CDR2 (germline): MDHEN, SYDVKM. The CDR3 runs 11 residues. Trimming took 4 bases from V and 2 from J, leaving 2 bases between them. The CDR3, as DNA: TGTGCCAGCAGTTCCAACTATGGCTACACCTTC. Its translation: CASSSNYGYTF.

The chain combines TRBV29-1 with TRBJ2-1; a possible D gene is TRBD2 (6 bases). Per germline, CDR1 SQVTM and CDR2 ANQGSEA. This CDR3 is built from 14 residues. The V gene lost 3 bases and the J gene lost 9 bases, with 18 bases spanning the gap. The CDR3 spells CSVEKGLHIREQFF. In DNA form, the CDR3 reads TGCAGCGTTGAGAAGGGACTCCACATACGTGAGCAGTTCTTC.

J is TRBJ1-2 and V is TRBV27, with TRBD1 matching over 8 bases. Unmatched junction bases numbered 7, after V lost 2 bases and J lost 5 bases. Per germline, CDR1 MNHEY and CDR2 SMNVEV (reference sequence). CDR3 length: 15 amino acids. The CDR3 DNA is TGTGCCAGCAGTTTAACCGGGACAGGCCCTTATGGCTACACCTTC. Translated: CASSLTGTGPYGYTF.

The J gene is TRBJ1-1, the V gene TRBV5-4; D is uncertain. From germline, CDR1 is SGHNT and CDR2 YYREEE (reference sequence). CDR3 length: 15 residues. Deletions cut 3 bases from V and 5 bases from J, with 17 bases between. For the CDR3, the DNA is TGTGCCAGCAGCTCACAGCTCCAAGTTGGGACTGAAGCTTTCTTT. It translates to CASSSQLQVGTEAFF.

This chain links TRBV15 with TRBJ1-4, with D maybe TRBD1 (6 bases). Trimming left V 1 base short and J 5 bases short, with 17 bases between. Per germline, CDR1 LNHNV and CDR2 YYDKDF (reference sequence). There are 17 residues in the CDR3. CDR3: CATSRADPGAANEKLFF. The CDR3 nucleotides are TGTGCCACCAGCAGAGCTGATCCGGGGGCGGCCAATGAAAAACTGTTTTTT.

The V and J genes are TRBV5-1 and TRBJ2-6, with D hard to call. V lost 0 bases and J 0 bases, leaving 13 bases between the germline ends. This CDR3 contains 18 residues. The germline V gene has CDR1 SGHRS and CDR2 YFSETQ. Written as DNA, the CDR3 is TGCGCCAGCAGCTTGGTACTTGGTATGGGCTCTGGGGCCAACGTCCTGACTTTC. Amino acids: CASSLVLGMGSGANVLTF.

The rearrangement uses TRBV6-6 and TRBJ1-1, with 11 bases identical to TRBD1. Germline loops: CDR1 MNHNY, CDR2 SVGAGI (reference sequence). The CDR3 contains 16 residues. V shed 2 bases, J shed 5 bases, and the junction held 7 bases outside the gene matches. The CDR3 here is CASSYPLDRGRTEAFF. The DNA of the CDR3 is TGTGCCAGCAGTTACCCTCTGGACAGGGGGCGTACTGAAGCTTTCTTT.

This chain's CDR3 is CASSLLQGLVDYGYTF. The CDR3 DNA sequence: TGTGCCAGCAGTTTATTACAGGGGTTAGTCGACTATGGCTACACCTTC. The chain employs TRBV28 and TRBJ1-2, with 7 bases fitting TRBD1. CDR3 size: 16 residues. V was clipped by 1 base and J by 3 bases; unmatched bases: 8. Germline CDR1 and CDR2: MDHEN and SYDVKM.

The V call is TRBV10-2, the J call TRBJ1-2; D is possibly TRBD1 (5 bases). The germline V gene encodes CDR1 WSHSY and CDR2 SAAADI. This CDR3 region has 14 residues. V lost 3 bases and J lost 2, with 10 bases in between. The CDR3 DNA follows: TGCGCCAGCAGTGATCGGGGCCCGAACTATGGCTACACCTTC. This translates into CASSDRGPNYGYTF.

The J gene is TRBJ2-5, the V gene TRBV25-1; tentatively, D is TRBD1 or TRBD2 (5 bases each). The closer fit of TRBJ2-7 to the DNA end suggests the J call may be wrong. Germline-derived CDR1 and CDR2 are MGHDK and SYGVNS. The CDR3 contains 14 residues. CDR3 residues: CASTPPGTSPEQYF. The CDR3 DNA sequence: TGTGCCAGCACCCCACCGGGGACGTCCCCCGAGCAGTACTTC.

The V gene is TRBV7-2, the J gene TRBJ1-3; no clear D. The CDR3 loop spans 15 amino acids. The V end lost 1 base, the J end lost 1 base, and 8 bases lay between the germline ends. The germline gives CDR1 SGHTA, CDR2 FQGNSA. The CDR3 protein is CASSLEGRSGNTIYF. CDR3 bases: TGTGCCAGCAGCTTAGAGGGCAGGTCTGGAAACACCATATATTTT.

The chain couples TRBV28 to TRBJ2-7; TRBD1 matches at 7 bases. V was pared by 6 bases and J by 4 bases, with 9 bases of the junction left unmatched. This CDR3 is 14 amino acids long. Germline loops: CDR1 MDHEN, CDR2 SYDVKM. For the CDR3, the DNA is TGTGCCAGCAGCCGGGACAGACAACTATACGAGCAGTACTTC. Protein product: CASSRDRQLYEQYF.

The chain employs TRBV4-2 and TRBJ2-7, with D possibly TRBD2 on 5 matching bases. V gave up 5 bases and J gave up 5 bases, with 13 bases separating them. CDR1 and CDR2 from the germline V gene are LGHNA and YNFKEQ. The CDR3 totals 13 residues. The CDR3 DNA reads as TGTGCCAGCAGCTATATAACGGGGAACGAGCAGTACTTC. It specifies CASSYITGNEQYF.

The rearrangement joins TRBV7-2 to TRBJ2-1; D gene unclear. The CDR3 has 14 amino acids. V lost 3 bases and J lost 0, with 6 bases in between. Germline CDR1 reads SGHTA; CDR2 reads FQGNSA. The CDR3 coding sequence is TGTGCCAGCAGCTTGAAGAACTCCTACAATGAGCAGTTCTTC. Amino acid sequence: CASSLKNSYNEQFF.

The chain's CDR3 is CASSAQGATEAFF. The CDR3, as DNA: TGTGCCAGCAGCGCACAGGGAGCTACTGAAGCTTTCTTT. The chain joins TRBV9 to TRBJ1-1, with D possibly matching TRBD1 (6 bases). Trimming left V 3 bases short and J 5 bases short, with 11 bases between. Germline values: CDR1 SGDLS, CDR2 YYNGEE. The CDR3 has 13 amino acids.

This chain connects TRBV6-5 to TRBJ1-4; D might be TRBD1 (5 bases). Trimming took 4 bases from V and 7 from J, leaving 19 bases between them. CDR1 and CDR2 (germline): MNHEY, SVGAGI. The CDR3 is made up of 16 amino acids. CDR3 sequence reads: CASSSRGGGMFEKLFF. Written as DNA, the CDR3 is TGTGCCAGCAGTTCCCGGGGTGGGGGAATGTTTGAAAAACTGTTTTTT.

The chain carries TRBV11-3 and TRBJ2-5, with a weak D call TRBD2 (5 bases). Looked up from germline, CDR1 is SGHNT and CDR2 is YENEEA. Trimming shortened V by 0 bases and J by 3 bases, and 8 bases separated the two germline ends. CDR3 size: 14 residues. The CDR3 bases are TGTGCCAGCAGCTTAGATGGAGGAGAAGAGACCCAGTACTTC. Its protein is CASSLDGGEETQYF. Combining the CDR3 with reference TRBV11-3 and TRBJ2-5 gives the whole variable domain EAGVVQSPRYKIIEKKQPVAFWCNPISGHNTLYWYLQNLGQGPELLIRYENEEAVDDSQLPKDRFSAERLKGVDSTLKIQPAELGDSAVYLCASSLDGGEETQYFGPGTRLLVL.